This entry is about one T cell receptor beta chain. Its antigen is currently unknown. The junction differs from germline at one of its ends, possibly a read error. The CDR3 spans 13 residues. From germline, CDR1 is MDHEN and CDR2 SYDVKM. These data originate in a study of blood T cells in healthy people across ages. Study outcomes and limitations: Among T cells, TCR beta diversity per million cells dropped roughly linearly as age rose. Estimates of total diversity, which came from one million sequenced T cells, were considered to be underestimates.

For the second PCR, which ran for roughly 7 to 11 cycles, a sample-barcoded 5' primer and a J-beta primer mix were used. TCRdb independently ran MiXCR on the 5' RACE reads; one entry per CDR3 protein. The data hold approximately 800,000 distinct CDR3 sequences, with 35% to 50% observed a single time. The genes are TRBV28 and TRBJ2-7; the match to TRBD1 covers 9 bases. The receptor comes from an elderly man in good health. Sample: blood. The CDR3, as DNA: TGTGCTAGCAAGGACAGGGGAACCGAGGAGCAGTACTTC. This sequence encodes CASKDRGTEEQYF. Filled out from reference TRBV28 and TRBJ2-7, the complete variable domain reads DVKVTQSSRYLVKRTGEKVFLECVQDMDHENMFWYRQDPGLGLRLIYFSYDVKMKEKGDIPEGYSVSREKKERFSLILESASTNQTSMYLCASKDRGTEEQYFGPGTRLTVT.